This paragraph covers one T cell receptor (beta chain) sequence. The record originates from a study of T cell changes during pregnancy in multiple sclerosis. The repertoire was sequenced with immunoSEQ multiplex PCR; TCRdb's copy has only in-frame clones and lacks some. This sample has some 85,000 clones, with 90% to 95% found just once. V lost 6 bases to trimming and J lost 3 bases; unmatched junction nucleotides: 7. This CDR3 has 15 residues. The germline V gene encodes CDR1 MNHNS and CDR2 SASEGT. Sequenced here: peripheral blood, sampled in the third trimester of pregnancy. This TCR derives from a female donor with multiple sclerosis, enrolled in a pregnancy study. The rearrangement uses TRBV6-1 and TRBJ2-7; 11 bases agree with TRBD1. The CDR3 protein is CASRNGGTGGYEQYF. The CDR3 bases are TGTGCCAGCAGGAACGGGGGGACAGGGGGCTACGAGCAGTACTTC.